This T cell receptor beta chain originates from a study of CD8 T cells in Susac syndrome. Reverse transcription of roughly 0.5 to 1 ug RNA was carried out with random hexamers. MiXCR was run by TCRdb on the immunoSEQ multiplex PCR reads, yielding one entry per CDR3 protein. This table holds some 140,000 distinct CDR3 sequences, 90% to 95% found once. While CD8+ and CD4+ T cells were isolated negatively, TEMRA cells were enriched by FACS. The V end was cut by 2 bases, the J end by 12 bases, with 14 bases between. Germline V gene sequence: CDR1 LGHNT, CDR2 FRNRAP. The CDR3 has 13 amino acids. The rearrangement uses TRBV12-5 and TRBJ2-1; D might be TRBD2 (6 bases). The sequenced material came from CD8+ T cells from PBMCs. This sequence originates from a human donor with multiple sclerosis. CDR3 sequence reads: CASGLMLAGWQFF. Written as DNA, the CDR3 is TGTGCTAGTGGTTTGATGCTGGCGGGATGGCAGTTCTTC.